The 30 T cell receptor beta chains in this list originate from one sample, sequenced in a study of cytomegalovirus exposure and HLA in healthy donors. The PCR had 60 Vbeta and 13 Jbeta primers. TCRdb's copy holds only in-frame clones and misses some; the assay was immunoSEQ multiplex PCR. Altogether roughly 120,000 clones are present, 70% to 80% being singletons, with the ten largest covering 2.7%. The specimen was PBMCs. These receptors all come from a woman between 40 and 50 years old in good health and CMV-seropositive.

The rearrangement links TRBV5-6 to TRBJ1-4; no reliable D call. Germline V gene sequence: CDR1 SGHDT, CDR2 YYEEEE. The CDR3 consists of 14 residues. V lost 4 bases to trimming and J lost 8 bases, with 15 bases between them. In nucleotides, the CDR3 is TGTGCCAGCAGCATACCAGGTGGTGAGGAAAAACTGTTTTTT. Its translation is CASSIPGGEEKLFF.

V gene TRBV5-1 combines with J gene TRBJ2-5, with D uncertain. The germline gives CDR1 SGHRS, CDR2 YFSETQ. The CDR3 is 14 amino acids. V dropped 0 bases and J dropped 4 bases, with 10 bases sitting between them. CDR3 bases: TGCGCCAGCAGCTTGGAACAGACCAGAGAGACCCAGTACTTC. Protein: CASSLEQTRETQYF.

The chain couples TRBV2 to TRBJ2-4; 7 bases agree with TRBD1. Germline CDR1 SNHLY, CDR2 FYNNEI. CDR3 length: 14 residues. The V segment lost 2 bases and the J segment 9 bases; nucleotides outside the gene matches: 7. CDR3 amino acids: CASSENRGMGIQYF. CDR3 coding DNA: TGTGCCAGCAGTGAAAACAGGGGCATGGGCATTCAGTACTTC.

The chain uses TRBV29-1 and TRBJ2-1; 8 positions match TRBD2. The ends lost 3 bases at V and 10 bases at J; junction bases unmatched: 11. Germline loops: CDR1 SQVTM, CDR2 ANQGSEA. This CDR3 region has 14 residues. Here the CDR3 reads CSVDPSGSPGEQFF. CDR3 DNA sequence: TGCAGCGTTGACCCCAGCGGGAGCCCCGGGGAGCAGTTCTTC.

The chain recombines TRBV5-4 with TRBJ2-1, with D possibly matching TRBD2 (6 bases). Germline CDR1 is SGHNT and CDR2 is YYREEE (reference sequence). V was pared by 4 bases and J by 8 bases, with 19 bases between. The CDR3 is made up of 15 amino acids. The CDR3 protein is CASSLGTGRDDEQFF. CDR3 nucleotide sequence: TGTGCCAGCAGCCTCGGGACTGGTCGGGACGATGAGCAGTTCTTC.

V gene TRBV4-1 combines with J gene TRBJ2-3; 8 bases line up with TRBD2. Germline V CDR1 and CDR2: MGHRA, YSYEKL. The CDR3 spans 17 residues. V trimming: 4 bases; J trimming: 4 bases; junction bases outside the gene matches: 13. The CDR3: CASSPRGGASGADTQYF. As DNA, the CDR3 is TGCGCCAGCAGCCCCCGGGGGGGGGCAAGTGGAGCAGATACGCAGTATTTT.

This chain uses TRBV6-5 with TRBJ2-1; D might be TRBD2 (6 bases). The CDR3 sequence is 16 residues long. Looked up from germline, CDR1 is MNHEY and CDR2 is SVGAGI. The V end lost 0 bases, the J end lost 8 bases, and 17 bases lay between the germline ends. This CDR3 is CASSYSAGWDQDEQFF. CDR3 DNA: TGTGCCAGCAGTTACTCGGCGGGGTGGGATCAGGATGAGCAGTTCTTC.

V and J are TRBV27 and TRBJ2-7; D is perhaps TRBD1 (5 bases). V was cut by 0 bases and J by 0 bases, with 6 bases left in between. CDR3 length: 14 residues. Germline V gives CDR1 MNHEY, CDR2 SMNVEV (reference sequence). DNA for the CDR3: TGTGCCAGCAGTTTATCAGGGGCCTCCTACGAGCAGTACTTC. Its protein is CASSLSGASYEQYF.

V gene TRBV7-3 combines with J gene TRBJ1-1; D gene uncertain. The germline gives CDR1 SGHTA, CDR2 FQGTGA. This CDR3 comprises 15 residues. V was shortened by 5 bases and J by 3 bases, with 16 bases between the two germline ends. As DNA, the CDR3 is TGTGCCAGCAGCCCCTCCGGTGGGAGGGACACTGAAGCTTTCTTT. As protein: CASSPSGGRDTEAFF.

A single count supports this clone. This chain connects TRBV6-1 to TRBJ2-1, with D possibly TRBD1 on 5 matching bases. The CDR3 consists of 13 residues. Trimming left V 8 bases short and J 2 bases short, with 10 bases between. CDR1 is MNHNS, CDR2 SASEGT, per germline. CDR3 in amino acids: CASRQNTYNEQFF. The CDR3 nucleotides are TGTGCCAGCCGACAGAACACCTACAATGAGCAGTTCTTC.

The V gene is TRBV27, the J gene TRBJ2-3; unclear D gene. This CDR3 is 12 amino acids long. The germline CDR1 and CDR2 sequences are MNHEY and SMNVEV (reference sequence). V was cut by 6 bases and J by 5 bases, with 9 bases left in between. Here the CDR3 DNA reads TGTGCCAGCAGCCCAAGTAGAGATACGCAGTATTTT. As protein: CASSPSRDTQYF.

The V and J genes are TRBV2 and TRBJ2-7; TRBD1 is a possible D gene (5 bases). The germline gives CDR1 SNHLY, CDR2 FYNNEI. V gave up 8 bases and J gave up 5 bases, with 10 bases separating them. CDR3 length equals 11 residues. CDR3 residues: CASGVGDEQYF. The CDR3, as DNA: TGTGCCAGCGGTGTAGGGGACGAGCAGTACTTC.

This chain joins TRBV5-4 and TRBJ2-1; no clear D gene. Germline-derived CDR1 and CDR2 are SGHNT and YYREEE (reference sequence). Trimming removed 0 bases from V and 10 bases from J, with 8 bases in between. The length of the CDR3 is 12 residues. The CDR3, as DNA: TGTGCCAGCAGCTTGGGAAGCGAGGAGCAGTTCTTC. The encoded protein is CASSLGSEEQFF.

This chain links TRBV27 with TRBJ1-5; 11 bases agree with TRBD1. Germline V CDR1 and CDR2: MNHEY, SMNVEV (reference sequence). Losses at the gene ends were 3 bases for V and 2 bases for J; bases not matched to a gene: 3. The CDR3 has 16 amino acids. CDR3 sequence (DNA): TGTGCCAGCAGTTTGAGGACAGGGGGCCGCAATCAGCCCCAGCATTTT. It yields the protein CASSLRTGGRNQPQHF.

This clone was recorded a few times. This rearrangement joins TRBV6-1 to TRBJ1-2, with 7 bases lining up with TRBD1. CDR1 and CDR2 from the germline V gene are MNHNS and SASEGT. The CDR3 sequence is 15 residues long. J was trimmed by 5 bases and V by 7 bases; bases with no gene match: 13. CDR3 DNA: TGTGCCAGCAATCAAGACAGGGTCCAAAAGTATGGCTACACCTTC. Translation gives CASNQDRVQKYGYTF.

J is TRBJ1-2 and V is TRBV4-3; the D gene is possibly TRBD1 (5 bases). Deletions cut 1 base from V and 2 bases from J, with 11 bases between. Looked up from germline, CDR1 is LGHNA and CDR2 is YSLEER. The CDR3 extends over 15 amino acids. DNA for the CDR3: TGCGCCAGCAGCCAAGTGGTGCGGGGCAACTATGGCTACACCTTC. Amino acid sequence: CASSQVVRGNYGYTF.

CDR3 coding DNA: TGTGCCAGCAGCCAAGGCCAAGGACTAGCGGGAGGCCCCACGCAGTATTTT. It specifies CASSQGQGLAGGPTQYF. The chain has TRBV11-1 and TRBJ2-3; 14 positions match TRBD2. V lost 5 bases, J lost 9 bases, and 13 bases stayed unmatched. The CDR3 has 17 residues. Germline values: CDR1 SGHAT, CDR2 FQDESV (reference sequence).

DNA of the CDR3: TGTGCCAGCAGCACCCGGGGACTAGCGGGACTACACACTAGCTCCTACAATGAGCAGTTCTTC. Protein: CASSTRGLAGLHTSSYNEQFF. This sequence joins TRBV7-3 and TRBJ2-1, with 13 nucleotides matching TRBD2. Trimming at V came to 5 bases and at J to 0 bases, leaving 16 bases not matched to a gene. CDR1 and CDR2 from the germline V gene are SGHTA and FQGTGA. This CDR3 region has 21 residues. Drawing the rest from reference TRBV7-3 and TRBJ2-1, the complete variable domain is GAGVSQTPSNKVTEKGKYVELRCDPISGHTALYWYRQSLGQGPEFLIYFQGTGAADDSGLPNDRFFAVRPEGSVSTLKIQRTERGDSAVYLCASSTRGLAGLHTSSYNEQFFGPGTRLTVL.

CDR3 DNA sequence: TGTGCCAGCAGATCCTTCACAGGGGGTAATAATTCACCCCTCCACTTT. It translates to CASRSFTGGNNSPLHF. The rearrangement uses TRBV27 and TRBJ1-6; TRBD1 agrees at 8 bases. The CDR3 loop spans 16 amino acids. With V trimmed by 6 bases and J by 5 bases, 9 bases remained unmatched. Germline V gene sequence: CDR1 MNHEY, CDR2 SMNVEV (reference sequence).

This rearrangement joins TRBV6-6 to TRBJ2-3, with a possible D match to TRBD2 (6 bases). Trimming pared 7 bases from V and 1 base from J, leaving 9 bases between. This CDR3 region has 13 residues. Germline V gene lookup returns CDR1 MNHNY and CDR2 SVGAGI (reference sequence). The CDR3 DNA reads as TGTGCCAGCAAGGCTAGCGGCACAGATACGCAGTATTTT. Its protein is CASKASGTDTQYF.

The gene calls are TRBV25-1 and TRBJ1-4, with 9 bases matching TRBD1. J lost 5 bases, V lost 5 bases, and 9 bases had no gene match. This CDR3 is 16 amino acids long. Germline CDR1 reads MGHDK; CDR2 reads SYGVNS. CDR3 nucleotides: TGTGCCAGCAGTCCCGCCCCAGGACAGGGGAATGAAAAACTGTTTTTT. This translates into CASSPAPGQGNEKLFF.

The chain recombines TRBV9 with TRBJ2-1; D perhaps matches TRBD2 (6 bases). Germline V gene sequence: CDR1 SGDLS, CDR2 YYNGEE. With 2 bases removed from V and 7 bases from J, the gap between germline ends came to 16 bases. CDR3 length: 15 amino acids. The DNA for the CDR3 is TGTGCCAGCAGCGTGGGTAGCGGCGTCTGGAATGAGCAGTTCTTC. It translates to CASSVGSGVWNEQFF.

The CDR3 loop is CASRRGETQYF. In nucleotides, the CDR3 is TGTGCCAGCAGACGGGGGGAGACCCAGTACTTC. The chain joins TRBV5-4 to TRBJ2-5; possible D gene TRBD2, 6 bases. Trimming removed 5 bases from V and 5 bases from J, with 7 bases in between. CDR3 length: 11 amino acids. Germline assignment: CDR1 SGHNT and CDR2 YYREEE (reference sequence).

The chain recombines TRBV19 with TRBJ1-5, with 9 bases fitting TRBD1. From germline, CDR1 is LNHDA and CDR2 SQIVND (reference sequence). Trimming removed 8 bases from V and 6 bases from J; junction bases left unmatched: 11. This CDR3 region has 15 residues. CDR3 nucleotide sequence: TGTGCCAGTTATTCCACGGGACAGGGCTCTCAGCCCCAGCATTTT. Translating it yields CASYSTGQGSQPQHF.

This clone was counted between two and nine times. The chain joins TRBV7-2 to TRBJ2-5, with D possibly TRBD2 on 5 matching bases. Germline V gene lookup returns CDR1 SGHTA and CDR2 FQGNSA. Trimming removed 7 bases at V and 5 bases at J, with 14 bases between. The CDR3 extends over 13 amino acids. This CDR3 is CASTRGKRETQYF. As DNA, the CDR3 is TGTGCCAGCACCCGAGGGAAGCGGGAGACCCAGTACTTC. Complete variable domain (other parts from reference TRBV7-2 and TRBJ2-5): GAGVSQSPSNKVTEKGKDVELRCDPISGHTALYWYRQSLGQGLEFLIYFQGNSAPDKSGLPSDRFSAERTGGSVSTLTIQRTQQEDSAVYLCASTRGKRETQYFGPGTRLLVL.

J is TRBJ2-5 and V is TRBV7-9; D gene uncertain. TRBJ2-7 matches the DNA end more closely, so the J call is doubtful. The CDR3 extends over 14 amino acids. The germline V gene has CDR1 SEHNR and CDR2 FQNEAQ (reference sequence). The CDR3 DNA sequence: TGTGCCAGCAGCTTAGCGGTACTTCCCTACGAGCAGTACTTC. It is translated as CASSLAVLPYEQYF.

The CDR3 sequence is CAWSVSRVSGNTIYF. The CDR3 DNA follows: TGTGCCTGGAGTGTATCCAGGGTTTCTGGAAACACCATATATTTT. The J gene is TRBJ1-3, the V gene TRBV30; D possibly corresponds to TRBD1 (5 bases). V lost 0 bases and J 1 base, leaving 10 bases between the germline ends. The CDR3 is 15 residues long. Germline values: CDR1 GTSNPN, CDR2 SVGIG (reference sequence).

V usage is TRBV5-6 and J usage is TRBJ2-7; 11 bases are a match to TRBD1. Germline V lookup: CDR1 SGHDT, CDR2 YYEEEE. This CDR3 is built from 17 residues. V trimming: 2 bases; J trimming: 3 bases; junction bases outside the gene matches: 10. The CDR3 DNA follows: TGTGCCAGCAGCTTACTCACCGGGACAGGGGGGATCTACGAGCAGTACTTC. Its translation is CASSLLTGTGGIYEQYF.

The chain carries TRBV5-1 and TRBJ1-2; the D gene is possibly TRBD1 (6 bases). The CDR3 sequence is 15 residues long. Germline loops: CDR1 SGHRS, CDR2 YFSETQ. The V gene lost 1 base and the J gene lost 6 bases, with 16 bases spanning the gap. For the CDR3, the DNA is TGCGCCAGCAGCTTGACGGTCGGGGGGCATGATGGCTACACCTTC. Protein product: CASSLTVGGHDGYTF.

CDR3 sequence reads: CASRSAGTGQYEQYF. In DNA, the CDR3 is TGTGCCAGCAGATCCGCCGGGACAGGGCAGTACGAGCAGTACTTC. The rearrangement links TRBV6-5 to TRBJ2-7; 9 bases are shared with TRBD1. The CDR3 length is 15 residues. V shed 6 bases and J 4 bases; nucleotides not matched to a gene: 10. Germline CDR1 MNHEY, CDR2 SVGAGI.